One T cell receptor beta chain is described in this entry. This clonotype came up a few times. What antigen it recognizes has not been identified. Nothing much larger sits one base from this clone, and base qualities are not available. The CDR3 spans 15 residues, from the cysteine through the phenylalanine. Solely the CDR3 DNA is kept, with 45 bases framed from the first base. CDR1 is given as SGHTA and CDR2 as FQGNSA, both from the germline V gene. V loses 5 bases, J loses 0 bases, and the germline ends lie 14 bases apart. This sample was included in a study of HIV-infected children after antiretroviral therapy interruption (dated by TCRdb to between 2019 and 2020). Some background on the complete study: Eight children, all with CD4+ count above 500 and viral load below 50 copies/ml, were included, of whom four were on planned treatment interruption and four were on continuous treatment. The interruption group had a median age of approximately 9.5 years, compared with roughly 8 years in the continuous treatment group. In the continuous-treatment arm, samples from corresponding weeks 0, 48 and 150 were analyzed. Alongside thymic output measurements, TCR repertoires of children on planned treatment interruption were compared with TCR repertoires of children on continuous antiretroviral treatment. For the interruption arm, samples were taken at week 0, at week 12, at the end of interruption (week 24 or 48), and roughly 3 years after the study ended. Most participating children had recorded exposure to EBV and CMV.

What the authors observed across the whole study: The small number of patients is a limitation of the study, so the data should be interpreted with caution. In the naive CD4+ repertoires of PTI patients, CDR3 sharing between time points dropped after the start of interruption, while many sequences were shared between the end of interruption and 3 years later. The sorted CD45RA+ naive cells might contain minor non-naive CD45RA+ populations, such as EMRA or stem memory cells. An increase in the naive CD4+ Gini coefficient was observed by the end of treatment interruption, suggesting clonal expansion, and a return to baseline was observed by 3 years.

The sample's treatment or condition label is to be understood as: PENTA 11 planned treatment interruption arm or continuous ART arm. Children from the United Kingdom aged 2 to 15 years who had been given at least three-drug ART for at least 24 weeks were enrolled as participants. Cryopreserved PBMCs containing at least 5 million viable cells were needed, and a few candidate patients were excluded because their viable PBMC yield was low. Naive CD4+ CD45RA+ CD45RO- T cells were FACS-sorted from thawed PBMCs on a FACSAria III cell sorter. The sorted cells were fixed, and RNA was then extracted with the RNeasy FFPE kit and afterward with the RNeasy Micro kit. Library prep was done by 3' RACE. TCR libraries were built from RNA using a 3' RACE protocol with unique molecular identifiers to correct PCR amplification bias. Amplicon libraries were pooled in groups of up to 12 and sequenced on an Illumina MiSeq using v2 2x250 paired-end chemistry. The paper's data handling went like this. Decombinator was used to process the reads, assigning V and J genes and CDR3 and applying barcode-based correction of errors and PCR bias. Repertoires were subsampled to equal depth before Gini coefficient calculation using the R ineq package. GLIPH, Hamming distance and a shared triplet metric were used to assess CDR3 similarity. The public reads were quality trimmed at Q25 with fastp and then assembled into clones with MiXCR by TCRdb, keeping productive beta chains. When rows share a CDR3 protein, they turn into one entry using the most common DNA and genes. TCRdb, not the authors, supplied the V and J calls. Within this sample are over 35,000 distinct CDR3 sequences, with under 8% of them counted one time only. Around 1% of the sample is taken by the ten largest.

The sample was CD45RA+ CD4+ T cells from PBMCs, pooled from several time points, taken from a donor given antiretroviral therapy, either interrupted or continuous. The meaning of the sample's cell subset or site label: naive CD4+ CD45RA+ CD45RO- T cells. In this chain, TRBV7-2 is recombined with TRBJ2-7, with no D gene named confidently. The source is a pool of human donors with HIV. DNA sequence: TGTGCCAGCAGCCCTCTATTCAGGAGCTCCTACGAGCAGTACTTC. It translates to CASSPLFRSSYEQYF.